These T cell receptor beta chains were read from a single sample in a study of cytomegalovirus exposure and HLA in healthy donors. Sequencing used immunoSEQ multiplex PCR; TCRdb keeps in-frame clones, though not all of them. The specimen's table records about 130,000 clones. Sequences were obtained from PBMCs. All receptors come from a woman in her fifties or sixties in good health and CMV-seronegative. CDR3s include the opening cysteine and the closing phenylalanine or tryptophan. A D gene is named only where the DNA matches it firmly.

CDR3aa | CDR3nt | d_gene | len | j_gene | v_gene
CASSGTGGLRETQYF | TGTGCCAGCAGTGGGACAGGGGGCCTCCGAGAGACCCAGTACTTC | TRBD1 | 15 | TRBJ2-5 | TRBV6-1
CASSFRDYITDTQYF | TGTGCCAGTAGTTTTCGCGACTATATCACAGATACGCAGTATTTT | - | 15 | TRBJ2-3 | TRBV19
CASSLVGTSSYEQYF | TGCGCCAGCAGCTTGGTGGGGACTAGCTCCTACGAGCAGTACTTC | TRBD2 | 15 | TRBJ2-7 | TRBV5-1
CASSERVSGELFF | TGTGCCAGCAGTGAGAGGGTTTCCGGGGAGCTGTTTTTT | - | 13 | TRBJ2-2 | TRBV25-1
CASSRQGLGDYEQYF | TGTGCCAGTAGTAGACAGGGGCTAGGGGACTACGAGCAGTACTTC | TRBD1 | 15 | TRBJ2-7 | TRBV19
CAISVLGASTDTQYF | TGTGCCATCAGTGTTCTGGGGGCTTCCACAGATACGCAGTATTTT | - | 15 | TRBJ2-3 | TRBV10-3
CASSPGQRRGANVLTF | TGTGCCAGTAGTCCGGGACAGCGAAGGGGGGCCAACGTCCTGACTTTC | TRBD1 | 16 | TRBJ2-6 | TRBV19
CASSTPGQGRNEQFF | TGTGCCAGCAGTACCCCGGGACAGGGTAGGAATGAGCAGTTCTTC | TRBD1 | 15 | TRBJ2-1 | TRBV27
CASSGGIAFF | TGTGCCAGCAGTGGAGGAATCGCGTTTTTT | - | 10 | TRBJ1-4 | TRBV2
CASSAGGGTGTEKLFF | TGTGCCAGCAGCGCGGGGGGAGGGACAGGGACAGAAAAACTGTTTTTT | TRBD1 | 16 | TRBJ1-4 | TRBV9
CASSWTSDSYEQYF | TGCGCCAGCAGCTGGACTAGCGACTCCTACGAGCAGTACTTC | TRBD2 | 14 | TRBJ2-7 | TRBV5-1
CASSLAGQGAYEQYF | TGTGCCAGCAGCTTGGCCGGGCAGGGCGCCTACGAGCAGTACTTC | - | 15 | TRBJ2-7 | TRBV5-6
CASELRGQGAYEQYF | TGTGCCAGTGAATTGAGGGGACAGGGGGCCTACGAGCAGTACTTC | TRBD1 | 15 | TRBJ2-7 | TRBV6-6
CASSLATSGSLFF | TGCGCCAGCAGCTTGGCGACTAGCGGGAGTTTGTTCTTC | TRBD2 | 13 | TRBJ2-1 | TRBV5-1
CASSLFGEAREAFF | TGTGCCAGCAGCTTGTTCGGGGAAGCAAGAGAAGCTTTCTTT | - | 14 | TRBJ1-1 | TRBV7-9
CASSRWTEDGPLKEQYF | TGCGCCAGCAGCAGATGGACAGAGGACGGGCCCCTTAAAGAGCAGTACTTC | - | 17 | TRBJ2-7 | TRBV5-1
CASSGPGLAVYEQYF | TGCGCCAGCAGTGGCCCGGGACTAGCGGTTTACGAGCAGTACTTC | TRBD2 | 15 | TRBJ2-7 | TRBV10-2
CASSPTSGNAKNIQYF | TGTGCCAGCTCACCGACCAGCGGGAACGCCAAAAACATTCAGTACTTC | TRBD2 | 16 | TRBJ2-4 | TRBV18
CASSASPGQGAYGYTF | TGTGCCAGCAGTGCCTCACCGGGACAGGGGGCCTATGGCTACACCTTC | TRBD1 | 16 | TRBJ1-2 | TRBV25-1
CAWSDLPTGGTGYTEAFF | TGTGCCTGGAGTGACCTCCCCACTGGGGGGACGGGGTACACTGAAGCTTTCTTT | - | 18 | TRBJ1-1 | TRBV30
CASSSLRTSGPDTQYF | TGTGCCAGCAGCTCCCTCAGGACTAGCGGTCCAGATACGCAGTATTTT | TRBD2 | 16 | TRBJ2-3 | TRBV11-2
CASSLQGQGTEAFF | TGCGCCAGCAGCTTACAGGGTCAGGGCACTGAAGCTTTCTTT | - | 14 | TRBJ1-1 | TRBV5-1
CASRVQGAQAFF | TGCGCCAGCAGAGTTCAGGGGGCGCAGGCTTTCTTT | TRBD1 | 12 | TRBJ1-1 | TRBV10-2
CASSLEISAGEQFF | TGTGCCAGCAGCTTAGAGATTAGCGCGGGTGAGCAGTTCTTC | - | 14 | TRBJ2-1 | TRBV7-9
CASSFLGGTGNEKLFF | TGTGCCAGCAGTTTTTTAGGTGGGACAGGGAATGAAAAACTGTTTTTT | TRBD1 | 16 | TRBJ1-4 | TRBV7-9
CASSLDLTGEKLFF | TGTGCCAGCAGTTTGGACTTGACAGGGGAGAAACTGTTTTTT | TRBD1 | 14 | TRBJ1-4 | TRBV28
CASNPAAGTPYEQYF | TGTGCCAGCAACCCGGCGGCGGGGACCCCCTACGAGCAGTACTTC | - | 15 | TRBJ2-7 | TRBV28
CASSVDGGNSYNEQFF | TGCGCCAGCAGCGTAGACGGAGGCAACTCCTACAATGAGCAGTTCTTC | - | 16 | TRBJ2-1 | TRBV5-1
CASSTMTFRAPNEKLFF | TGTGCCAGCAGCACTATGACTTTCAGGGCACCGAATGAAAAACTGTTTTTT | - | 17 | TRBJ1-4 | TRBV7-9
CASSRTRRWGHISSYNEQFF | TGTGCCAGTAGCCGGACCAGGAGATGGGGACACATAAGCTCCTACAATGAGCAGTTCTTC | - | 20 | TRBJ2-1 | TRBV19
CASSQDGGQGAGSPLHF | TGTGCCAGCAGCCAAGATGGAGGACAGGGGGCAGGATCACCCCTCCACTTT | TRBD1 | 17 | TRBJ1-6 | TRBV4-2
CASSEVDRGGYTF | TGCGCCAGCAGTGAGGTCGACAGGGGTGGCTACACCTTC | TRBD1 | 13 | TRBJ1-2 | TRBV10-2
CSVESGYGYTF | TGCAGCGTTGAATCCGGCTATGGCTACACCTTC | - | 11 | TRBJ1-2 | TRBV29-1
CASSPGQGRTDTQYF | TGCGCCAGCAGCCCGGGACAGGGACGGACAGATACGCAGTATTTT | TRBD1 | 15 | TRBJ2-3 | TRBV5-1
CASSSLSSGTSYNEQFF | TGTGCCAGCAGTTCCCTTTCTAGCGGGACATCCTACAATGAGCAGTTCTTC | TRBD2 | 17 | TRBJ2-1 | TRBV28
CASSSRETQYF | TGTGCCAGCAGCTCCCGGGAAACCCAGTACTTC | - | 11 | TRBJ2-5 | TRBV9
CAIMDSRTTDTQYF | TGTGCCATAATGGACAGTCGCACCACAGATACGCAGTATTTT | - | 14 | TRBJ2-3 | TRBV10-3
CASSLAGGMETQYF | TGTGCCAGCAGCTTAGCAGGGGGCATGGAGACCCAGTACTTC | TRBD1 | 14 | TRBJ2-5 | TRBV7-9
CASSSQYGQGQETQYF | TGTGCCAGCAGCTCGCAGTATGGACAGGGTCAAGAGACCCAGTACTTC | TRBD1 | 16 | TRBJ2-5 | TRBV5-4
CAWSVVSGNEQFF | TGTGCCTGGAGTGTCGTTAGCGGGAATGAGCAGTTCTTC | TRBD2 | 13 | TRBJ2-1 | TRBV30
CASSLGTGVPIGYTF | TGCGCCAGCAGCTTGGGGACAGGGGTTCCTATTGGCTACACCTTC | TRBD1 | 15 | TRBJ1-2 | TRBV5-1
CASSTGTSGNEQFF | TGTGCCAGCAGCACCGGGACTAGCGGCAATGAGCAGTTCTTC | TRBD2 | 14 | TRBJ2-1 | TRBV6-1
CSADWIGTSTDTQYF | TGCAGCGCCGATTGGATTGGGACTAGCACAGATACGCAGTATTTT | - | 15 | TRBJ2-3 | TRBV29-1
CASSEGQTYEQYF | TGTGCCAGCAGTGAGGGACAGACCTACGAGCAGTACTTC | TRBD1 | 13 | TRBJ2-7 | TRBV6-1
CASSYSGGFGTGVYF | TGTGCCAGCAGTTACTCGGGTGGTTTTGGGACAGGGGTCTATTTT | TRBD1 | 15 | TRBJ1-3 | TRBV6-5
CASLPRYLASPEQFF | TGTGCCAGCCTTCCCAGGTATCTAGCCTCTCCTGAGCAGTTCTTC | - | 15 | TRBJ2-1 | TRBV2
CASSVRGGTIYF | TGTGCCAGCAGTGTCCGAGGGGGCACCATATATTTT | - | 12 | TRBJ1-3 | TRBV28
CASSDIWTLNTEAFF | TGCGCCAGCAGTGATATCTGGACACTGAACACTGAAGCTTTCTTT | - | 15 | TRBJ1-1 | TRBV10-2
CASSLVRTGGYEQYF | TGTGCCAGCAGCTTAGTAAGGACAGGGGGCTACGAGCAGTACTTC | TRBD1 | 15 | TRBJ2-7 | TRBV11-2
CASSHTGGGYEQYF | TGTGCCAGCAGTCACACAGGGGGAGGATACGAGCAGTACTTC | TRBD1 | 14 | TRBJ2-7 | TRBV6-1
CASSNDYGYTF | TGTGCCAGCAGCAACGACTATGGCTACACCTTC | - | 11 | TRBJ1-2 | TRBV21-1
CASSLLATNEKLFF | TGTGCCAGCAGTTTACTCGCAACTAATGAAAAACTGTTTTTT | - | 14 | TRBJ1-4 | TRBV27
CASSLEPTGAGSYEQYF | TGTGCCAGCAGCTTAGAACCGACAGGAGCTGGGTCCTACGAGCAGTACTTC | - | 17 | TRBJ2-7 | TRBV11-2
CAISESLGGSDEKLFF | TGTGCCATCAGTGAGTCGCTCGGGGGGTCGGATGAAAAACTGTTTTTT | - | 16 | TRBJ1-4 | TRBV10-3